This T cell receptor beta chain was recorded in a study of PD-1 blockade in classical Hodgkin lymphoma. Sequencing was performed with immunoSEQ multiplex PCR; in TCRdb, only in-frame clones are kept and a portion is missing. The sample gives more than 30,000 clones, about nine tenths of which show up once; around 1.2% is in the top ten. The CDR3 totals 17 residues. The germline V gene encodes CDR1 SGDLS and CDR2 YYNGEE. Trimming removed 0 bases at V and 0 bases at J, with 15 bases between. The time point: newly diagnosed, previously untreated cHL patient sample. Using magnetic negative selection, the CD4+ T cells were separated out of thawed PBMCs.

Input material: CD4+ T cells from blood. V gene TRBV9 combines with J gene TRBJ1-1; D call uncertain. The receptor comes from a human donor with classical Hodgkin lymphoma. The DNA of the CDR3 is TGTGCCAGCAGCGTAGGGGTAACAGAACCGATGAACACTGAAGCTTTCTTT. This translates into CASSVGVTEPMNTEAFF.